The sequence of this T cell receptor (beta chain) was determined in a study of human T cells and chemical hapten exposure. Germline-derived CDR1 and CDR2 are SGHTA and FQGTGA. V lost 4 bases and J lost 6; bases outside the gene matches: 6. This CDR3 is built from 16 residues. As processed by the authors: A per-sample median of approximately 100,000 TCRs was observed, with a range of about 20,000 to 690,600. TCRdb processed the RACE reads anew with MiXCR; each CDR3 protein has one entry. The V and J calls and clone size come from TCRdb's table, not from the authors' own analysis. The sample includes 300,000 to 450,000 distinct CDR3 sequences, about 5% seen only once; the top ten take about 8.7%. Sample time point: pre-sensitization, week 0. Described treatment: therapeutic diphenylcyclopropenone sensitization with weekly scalp DPC.

The chain uses TRBV7-3 and TRBJ2-3; TRBD2 agrees at 14 bases. The sequence derives from a young woman with alopecia areata. Some clones in this sample may be carry-over from other donors' samples. The specimen comprised whole blood, sampled in connection with sensitization to the hapten diphenylcyclopropenone (DPC). The CDR3 nucleotides read TGTGCCAGCAGCTCCCGACTAGCGGGGGGGCTGGATACGCAGTATTTT. Translated, it gives CASSSRLAGGLDTQYF.